This T cell receptor (beta chain) stems from a study of beta chain features in type 1 diabetes. About the study: Cell yields, gender and age were comparable in patients and healthy donors.

Based on CD45RO/CCR7/CD25/CD127/CD95/CD27, CD4+ regulatory, stem cell-like memory, naive and central memory cells were sorted. This clone was seen more than once but under ten times. TCRB transcripts that were expressed got sequenced, as all of the isolated RNA had been reverse transcribed. Assay: immunoSEQ multiplex PCR; the TCRdb copy retains only in-frame clones and omits some. The sample records more than 140,000 clones, approximately 10% being singletons. Germline loops: CDR1 MNHNS, CDR2 SASEGT. The V and J ends lost 8 bases and 8 bases respectively, with 16 bases between them. The CDR3 totals 13 residues.

The chain has TRBV6-1 and TRBJ2-1, with D possibly TRBD2 on 6 matching bases. Source material: central memory CD4+ T cells from blood. The clonotype comes from a woman in her thirties or forties in good health. The CDR3 nucleotides are TGTGCCAGCGGTCCGGCGGGGCTCCATGAGCAGTTCTTC. Protein: CASGPAGLHEQFF.